The 22 T cell receptor beta chains below come from one sample, sequenced in a study of blood T cell repertoires in COVID-19. Generated by immunoSEQ multiplex PCR, the TCRdb table keeps only in-frame clones and is missing some. The data contain a few hundred thousand clones, approximately 90% of them singletons. What was sequenced was PBMCs or T cells enriched from blood (not recorded which). The receptors were gathered from a woman in her sixties or seventies in a cohort exposed to, infected with or recovered from COVID-19 (not recorded which).

This chain connects TRBV3-1 (or the pseudogene TRBV3-2) to TRBJ2-1; TRBD2 agrees at 7 bases. Losses at the gene ends were 1 base for V and 5 bases for J; bases not matched to a gene: 11. Germline V lookup: CDR1 LGHDT, CDR2 YNNKEL (reference sequence). The CDR3 totals 17 residues. CDR3 protein: CASSQGLGGGSHNEQFF. In nucleotides, the CDR3 is TGTGCCAGCAGCCAAGGGCTGGGCGGGGGAAGTCACAATGAGCAGTTCTTC.

The chain recombines TRBV11-2 with TRBJ1-2; D gene unclear. V lost 4 bases, J lost 6 bases, and 9 bases lay in between. CDR3 length: 12 residues. Germline V gene lookup returns CDR1 SGHAT and CDR2 FQNNGV. In nucleotides, the CDR3 is TGTGCCAGCAGCTCCGGTTCCGATGGCTACACCTTC. Its protein is CASSSGSDGYTF.

V usage is TRBV18 and J usage is TRBJ2-7, with D possibly matching TRBD2 (6 bases). Germline CDR1 and CDR2: KGHSH and LQKENI. The CDR3 contains 14 residues. V was trimmed by 2 bases and J by 0 bases, leaving 8 bases between them. The CDR3 here is CASSPATSSYEQYF. CDR3 nucleotides: TGTGCCAGCTCACCAGCGACTAGCTCCTACGAGCAGTACTTC.

This clone appeared a single time. CDR3 loop: CASSPLGGDTDTQYF. The CDR3 bases are TGTGCCAGCAGCCCCCTGGGGGGGGACACAGATACGCAGTATTTT. The V and J genes are TRBV28 and TRBJ2-3; 7 bases agree with TRBD2. The CDR3 sequence is 15 residues long. Trimming removed 6 bases from V and 2 bases from J; junction bases left unmatched: 8. Germline V gene data show CDR1 as MDHEN and CDR2 as SYDVKM.

The CDR3 spells CAISETGGRNQPQHF. The DNA for the CDR3 is TGTGCCATCAGTGAGACCGGGGGACGCAATCAGCCCCAGCATTTT. This rearrangement joins TRBV10-3 to TRBJ1-5; weak D call: TRBD1 (5 bases). This CDR3 comprises 15 residues. Per the germline V gene, CDR1 is ENHRY and CDR2 is SYGVKD. The ends were cut back, 2 bases at V and 2 bases at J, with 10 bases in the middle.

The rearrangement joins TRBV24-1 to TRBJ1-5; D remains unclear. Germline CDR1 and CDR2: KGHDR and SFDVKD. This CDR3 has 16 amino acids. The ends were cut back, 4 bases at V and 1 base at J, with 13 bases in the middle. CDR3 nucleotide sequence: TGTGCCACCAGTGAGGGGAGGGTCGGAAGCAATCAGCCCCAGCATTTT. Protein sequence: CATSEGRVGSNQPQHF.

This rearrangement joins TRBV7-9 to TRBJ1-4; D unclear. V was cut by 1 base and J by 6 bases, with 12 bases left in between. From germline, CDR1 is SEHNR and CDR2 FQNEAQ (reference sequence). This CDR3 spans 15 amino acids. CDR3 sequence reads: CASSLGRTADEKLFF. CDR3 bases: TGTGCCAGCAGCTTAGGGAGGACCGCCGATGAAAAACTGTTTTTT.

The gene calls are TRBV7-3 and TRBJ2-1; D possibly corresponds to TRBD2 (6 bases). Trimming took 5 bases from V and 0 from J, leaving 8 bases between them. The V gene's germline CDR1 is SGHTA and CDR2 FQGTGA. The length of the CDR3 is 14 residues. CDR3 amino acids: CASSPGSSYNEQFF. In DNA, the CDR3 is TGTGCCAGCAGCCCCGGGAGCTCCTACAATGAGCAGTTCTTC.

This chain connects TRBV24-1 to TRBJ2-2, with D perhaps TRBD1 (5 bases). Per the germline V gene, CDR1 is KGHDR and CDR2 is SFDVKD. The CDR3 covers 15 residues. Trimming removed 7 bases at V and 2 bases at J, with 13 bases between. CDR3 in amino acids: CATRAPTGNTGELFF. CDR3 coding DNA: TGTGCCACCAGAGCTCCTACAGGCAACACCGGGGAGCTGTTTTTT.

CDR3 nucleotide sequence: TGCGCCAGCAGCTTGGAGCGGGGGGCTAATGAAAAACTGTTTTTT. This gives the protein CASSLERGANEKLFF. The rearrangement links TRBV5-1 to TRBJ1-4; possibly TRBD1 for D (5 bases). With 0 bases removed from V and 3 bases from J, the gap between germline ends came to 9 bases. Germline CDR1 SGHRS, CDR2 YFSETQ. The CDR3 has 15 residues.

The J gene is TRBJ2-3, the V gene TRBV5-4, with 11 bases matching TRBD2. This CDR3 spans 16 amino acids. Germline V gene sequence: CDR1 SGHNT, CDR2 YYREEE (reference sequence). After removal of 3 bases from V and 2 bases from J, the junction contained 5 bases not matched to a gene. CDR3 DNA sequence: TGTGCCAGCAGCTCGGAGGGACTAGCGGTCACAGATACGCAGTATTTT. This encodes CASSSEGLAVTDTQYF.

The chain uses TRBV28 and TRBJ2-7; a possible D gene is TRBD1 (6 bases). CDR1 MDHEN and CDR2 SYDVKM come from the germline V gene. The CDR3 spans 16 residues. Trimming took off 4 bases at V and 5 bases at J, with 21 bases between the two ends. In DNA form, the CDR3 reads TGTGCCAGCAGTTCCTCCGTGGGCAGGGACATCGACGAGCAGTACTTC. Translated: CASSSSVGRDIDEQYF.

V and J are TRBV12-3 or TRBV12-4 and TRBJ1-6, with 7 bases lining up with TRBD1. The length of the CDR3 is 13 residues. The junction had 4 bases not matched to a gene; V was cut back by 5 bases and J by 9 bases. The CDR3 DNA is TGTGCCAGCAGTCGACAGGGAAGTTCACCCCTCCACTTT. Its protein product is CASSRQGSSPLHF.

V is TRBV9 and J is TRBJ2-7; no clear D. Germline CDR1 SGDLS, CDR2 YYNGEE. The ends were cut back, 0 bases at V and 6 bases at J, with 10 bases in the middle. The CDR3 has 13 residues. The CDR3 DNA reads TGTGCCAGCAGCGTAGGTAGTACCTCCGAGCAGTACTTC. Protein: CASSVGSTSEQYF.

V gene TRBV5-5 combines with J gene TRBJ2-2, with 9 bases matching TRBD1. The CDR3 has 16 residues. Trimming removed 3 bases from V and 5 bases from J; junction bases left unmatched: 8. Germline V gene data show CDR1 as SGHKS and CDR2 as YYEKEE (reference sequence). The CDR3 region has the DNA TGTGCCAGCAGCTACAACAGGGGGCGGGTAACCGGGGAGCTGTTTTTT. Amino acid sequence: CASSYNRGRVTGELFF. Supplemented by reference TRBV5-5 and TRBJ2-2, the full variable domain reads DAGVTQSPTHLIKTRGQQVTLRCSPISGHKSVSWYQQVLGQGPQFIFQYYEKEERGRGNFPDRFSARQFPNYSSELNVNALLLGDSALYLCASSYNRGRVTGELFFGEGSRLTVL.

The chain carries TRBV27 and TRBJ2-1, with TRBD1 identical over 11 bases. Germline CDR1 is MNHEY and CDR2 is SMNVEV (reference sequence). The CDR3 extends over 15 amino acids. V shed 10 bases and J 4 bases; nucleotides not matched to a gene: 9. The CDR3 DNA reads as TGTGCCAACCCGGACAGGGGGCTTTTTTACAATGAGCAGTTCTTC. Translation: CANPDRGLFYNEQFF.

The chain is built from TRBV4-3 and TRBJ2-3, with 7 bases fitting TRBD2. Germline V gene data show CDR1 as LGHNA and CDR2 as YSLEER. Unmatched junction bases numbered 13, after V lost 4 bases and J lost 3 bases. CDR3 length: 17 amino acids. The CDR3 here is CASSPRSGGGRTDTQYF. The CDR3 bases are TGCGCCAGCAGCCCAAGGTCGGGGGGAGGACGTACAGATACGCAGTATTTT.

This rearrangement joins TRBV11-2 to TRBJ2-1; 11 bases are shared with TRBD2. CDR1 and CDR2 from the germline V gene are SGHAT and FQNNGV. Trimming at V came to 1 base and at J to 5 bases, leaving 13 bases not matched to a gene. The CDR3 runs to 19 residues. In nucleotides, the CDR3 is TGTGCCAGCAGCTTAGGTTTGATAGCGGGGGGGCGGTTTAACAATGAGCAGTTCTTC. It encodes CASSLGLIAGGRFNNEQFF. The full variable domain, with the rest looked up from reference TRBV11-2 and TRBJ2-1, is EAGVAQSPRYKIIEKRQSVAFWCNPISGHATLYWYQQILGQGPKLLIQFQNNGVVDDSQLPKDRFSAERLKGVDSTLKIQPAKLEDSAVYLCASSLGLIAGGRFNNEQFFGPGTRLTVL.

V and J are TRBV11-1 and TRBJ1-1, with D perhaps TRBD1 (5 bases). This CDR3 contains 15 residues. With 5 bases removed from V and 1 base from J, the gap between germline ends came to 14 bases. CDR1 SGHAT and CDR2 FQDESV come from the germline V gene (reference sequence). The CDR3 reads CASSRRAQGNTEAFF. The CDR3 DNA reads TGTGCCAGCAGCCGACGCGCTCAGGGGAACACTGAAGCTTTCTTT.

This chain connects TRBV12-3 or TRBV12-4 to TRBJ1-1; no clear D gene. The CDR3 covers 12 residues. Trimming removed 3 bases from V and 4 bases from J, with 6 bases in between. CDR3 in DNA: TGTGCCAGCAGTTTTCGTCTCACTGAAGCTTTCTTT. Translating it yields CASSFRLTEAFF.

The chain joins TRBV11-2 to TRBJ2-1, with 10 bases fitting TRBD2. V shed 5 bases and J 0 bases; nucleotides not matched to a gene: 1. The CDR3 has 15 amino acids. Germline lookup yields CDR1 SGHAT and CDR2 FQNNGV. The CDR3 spells CASSPSGGSYNEQFF. CDR3 in DNA: TGTGCCAGCAGCCCTAGCGGGGGCTCCTACAATGAGCAGTTCTTC.

The chain is built from TRBV7-9 and TRBJ2-2; TRBD1 aligns across 9 bases. The CDR3 spans 15 residues. The V and J ends lost 4 bases and 6 bases, in that order; junction bases with no gene match: 6. In germline, CDR1 is SEHNR, CDR2 FQNEAQ (reference sequence). The CDR3 protein is CASSSTGGAAGELFF. The CDR3 DNA sequence: TGTGCCAGCAGCTCCACAGGGGGCGCGGCCGGGGAGCTGTTTTTT.